The rows below give T cell receptor beta chains drawn from one sample of a study of glioma-infiltrating T cells. MiXCR was run by TCRdb on the multiplex PCR reads, yielding one entry per CDR3 protein. The table records around 44,000 distinct CDR3 sequences, 20% to 25% of them present only once. The sample comprised glioma tissue, nonneoplastic brain tissue, or PBMCs (not recorded which). The receptors come from a human donor with low-grade glioma or glioblastoma, undergoing nonglioma brain surgery, or in good health (not recorded which). The CDR3 runs from the conserved cysteine through the conserved F or W. A D gene is named only where the DNA matches it firmly. Some rows mark clone size as missing; the rest say once, few, many or name a class of expanded clone.

j_call,clone_size,d_call,v_call,cdr3_aa,cdr3_nt
TRBJ1-1,many,TRBD1,TRBV7-6,CASSSGGGPTEAFF,TGTGCCAGCAGCTCGGGAGGGGGCCCCACTGAAGCTTTCTTT
TRBJ2-5,many,NA,TRBV4-1,CASSQEGGWGTQETQYF,TGCGCCAGCAGCCAAGAAGGAGGATGGGGGACCCAAGAGACCCAGTACTTC
TRBJ2-1,many,NA,TRBV5-6,CASSWEAYNEQFF,TGTGCCAGCAGCTGGGAGGCCTACAATGAGCAGTTCTTC
TRBJ2-1,many,TRBD2,TRBV28,CASSSLAGGHNEQFF,TGTGCCAGCAGTTCCCTAGCGGGAGGCCACAATGAGCAGTTCTTC
TRBJ2-5,many,TRBD1,TRBV28,CASSSTGVQETQYF,TGTGCCAGCAGTTCAACAGGGGTCCAAGAGACCCAGTACTTC
TRBJ1-2,NA,NA,TRBV25-1,CATTPFYGYPF,TGTGCCACTACTCCTTTTTATGGCTACCCCTTC
TRBJ2-3,many,NA,TRBV19,CASSTTSTDTQYF,TGTGCCAGTAGTACAACTAGCACAGATACGCAGTATTTT
TRBJ1-2,many,TRBD1,TRBV28,CASSYRDRGRGYTF,TGTGCCAGCAGTTACCGGGACAGGGGGCGAGGCTACACCTTC
TRBJ2-2,many,TRBD2,TRBV15,CATSGGGANTGELFF,TGTGCCACCAGCGGTGGGGGGGCGAACACCGGGGAGCTGTTTTTT
TRBJ2-1,many,TRBD2,TRBV4-3,CASSQGLAEGNEQFF,TGCGCCAGCAGCCAAGGGCTAGCGGAGGGAAATGAGCAGTTCTTC
TRBJ1-2,many,NA,TRBV2,CASSEWGGSYGYTF,TGTGCCAGCAGTGAATGGGGGGGGAGCTATGGCTACACCTTC
TRBJ1-1,many,NA,TRBV28,CASGGGGVNTEAFF,TGTGCCAGCGGGGGGGGGGGCGTTAACACTGAAGCTTTCTTT
TRBJ2-7,many,TRBD1,TRBV27,CASSLDRGSYEQYF,TGTGCCAGCAGTTTAGACAGGGGTTCCTACGAGCAGTACTTC
TRBJ2-7,NA,NA,TRBV2,CASSYRPSSYEQYF,TGTGCCAGCAGCTACAGACCCAGCTCCTACGAGCAGTACTTC
TRBJ2-5,many,NA,TRBV28,CASSLHSVYQETQYF,TGTGCCAGCAGTTTACACAGCGTGTACCAAGAGACCCAGTACTTC
TRBJ2-7,many,TRBD1,TRBV6-1,CASSVVKAGGNYEQYF,TGTGCCAGCAGTGTAGTAAAGGCAGGGGGCAACTACGAGCAGTACTTC
TRBJ1-6,many,NA,TRBV5-1,CASSYSGDYNSPLHF,TGCGCCAGCAGCTACTCTGGAGATTATAATTCACCCCTCCACTTT
TRBJ2-3,NA,TRBD2,TRBV28,CACSYGGFADTQYF,TGTGCCTGCAGTTACGGGGGGTTTGCAGATACGCAGTATTTT
TRBJ1-2,many,NA,TRBV10-2,CASSDSGETHGYTF,TGCGCCAGCAGTGACTCAGGGGAGACGCATGGCTACACCTTC
TRBJ1-1,many,TRBD1,TRBV19,CASSQGIRTEAFF,TGTGCCAGTTCACAGGGGATTCGCACTGAAGCTTTCTTT
TRBJ2-1,medium-sized,NA,TRBV7-2,CASSSSGTVKPSSYNEQFF,TGTGCCAGCAGCTCGTCCGGGACGGTTAAGCCGAGCTCCTACAATGAGCAGTTCTTC
TRBJ2-1,many,NA,TRBV4-1,CASSQNNEQFF,TGCGCCAGCAGCCAGAACAATGAGCAGTTCTTC
TRBJ2-5,many,NA,TRBV18,CASSPLPGRGKETQYF,TGTGCCAGCTCACCCCTCCCAGGACGGGGAAAGGAGACCCAGTACTTC
TRBJ2-5,many,NA,TRBV4-1,CASSRRPQETQYF,TGCGCCAGCAGCCGACGGCCCCAAGAGACCCAGTACTTC
TRBJ1-1,many,NA,TRBV4-1,CASNPRGGENTEAFF,TGCGCCAGCAACCCGCGTGGCGGAGAGAACACTGAAGCTTTCTTT
TRBJ1-1,many,TRBD1,TRBV19,CASSRGQVNTEAFF,TGTGCCAGTAGTAGAGGACAGGTGAACACTGAAGCTTTCTTT
TRBJ2-3,NA,NA,TRBV5-4,CASRPGGKTDTQYF,TGTGCCAGCAGACCGGGGGGCAAGACAGATACGCAGTATTTT
TRBJ2-1,few,NA,TRBV5-6,CASSLYQGVNEQFF,TGTGCCAGCAGCTTGTATCAAGGGGTCAATGAGCAGTTCTTC
TRBJ2-7,NA,TRBD1,TRBV19,CASSRDRTYEQYF,TGTGCCAGTAGCAGGGACAGGACCTACGAGCAGTACTTC
TRBJ1-2,many,TRBD1,TRBV7-2,CASSLAKGQGLHLRGYTF,TGTGCCAGCAGCTTAGCCAAGGGACAGGGGCTCCACTTACGGGGCTACACCTTC
TRBJ2-3,few,NA,TRBV5-4,CASSFSRGTDTQYF,TGTGCCAGCAGCTTCTCCAGGGGCACAGATACGCAGTATTTT
TRBJ1-5,many,NA,TRBV5-1,CASSAGPGEPQHF,TGCGCCAGCAGCGCCGGACCAGGGGAGCCCCAGCATTTT